These 23 T cell receptor beta chains were sequenced from one sample in a study of regulatory T cells in long-lasting Graves disease. The time point: newly diagnosed GD, antithyroid drugs for less than 3 months. PBMCs provided the RNA from which the TCR library was made. Assembly of TCR beta libraries relied on iRepertoire HTBI primers together with Arm-PCR of CDR3 regions. TCRdb used MiXCR to reprocess the multiplex PCR reads, holding one entry per CDR3 protein. This sample has around 400,000 distinct CDR3 sequences, with roughly 15% found just once. Specimen: peripheral blood mononuclear cells (PBMCs), collected at new diagnosis, from a patient treated with antithyroid drugs. The source is a female donor with Graves disease.

The V and J genes are TRBV5-1 and TRBJ2-7; perhaps TRBD2 as D (6 bases). Germline-derived CDR1 and CDR2 are SGHRS and YFSETQ. V dropped 2 bases and J dropped 3 bases, with 9 bases sitting between them. This CDR3 is built from 13 residues. The CDR3 spells CASSFSGNYEQYF. In DNA form, the CDR3 reads TGCGCCAGCAGCTTTAGCGGAAACTACGAGCAGTACTTC.

This clonotype was seen many times. The chain is built from TRBV20-1 and TRBJ1-6; 12 nucleotides match TRBD1. With 0 bases clipped from V and 10 bases from J, the junction kept 10 bases outside the gene matches. The germline gives CDR1 DFQATT, CDR2 SNEGSKA (reference sequence). This CDR3 spans 17 amino acids. The DNA of the CDR3 is TGCAGTGCTAGAGATGGGACAGGGGGCCGCGTAGGGTCACCCCTCCACTTT. Translating gives CSARDGTGGRVGSPLHF.

At least ten counts were recorded for this clonotype. A junction boundary mismatches the germline segment, possibly from a read error. The gene calls are TRBV5-1 and TRBJ1-2; no clear D. The CDR3 spans 11 residues. Germline V gene lookup returns CDR1 SGHRS and CDR2 YFSETQ. Here the CDR3 reads CASSNNYGYTF. CDR3 bases: TGTGCCAGCAGTAACAACTATGGCTACACCTTC.

A remark on this clonotype: Possible read error: a much larger clone is one base away. This chain uses TRBV20-1 with TRBJ2-7; D uncertain. The length of the CDR3 is 12 residues. Germline V gene lookup returns CDR1 DFQATT and CDR2 SNEGSKA (reference sequence). Trimming took 7 bases from V and 1 from J, leaving 11 bases between them. The CDR3 DNA sequence: TGCAGTGTTACCGGTGCTTCCTACGAGCAGTACTTC. Its translation: CSVTGASYEQYF.

The V gene is TRBV11-2, the J gene TRBJ2-3, with D tentatively TRBD2 (6 bases). The germline V gene encodes CDR1 SGHAT and CDR2 FQNNGV. The V end was cut by 5 bases, the J end by 1 base, with 10 bases between. CDR3 length equals 14 residues. This CDR3 is CASSRDFRTDTQYF. Here the CDR3 DNA reads TGTGCCAGCAGCCGGGACTTTCGCACAGATACGCAGTATTTT.

The chain joins TRBV19 to TRBJ2-3, with D tentatively TRBD2 (6 bases). Germline CDR1 is LNHDA and CDR2 is SQIVND (reference sequence). The CDR3 is 14 residues long. V was clipped by 3 bases and J by 4 bases, with 11 bases between them. For the CDR3, the DNA is TGTGCCAGTAGTATTGGCGGAGGGGCAGATACGCAGTATTTT. This gives the protein CASSIGGGADTQYF.

This clonotype was seen repeatedly, ten times or more. The DNA of the CDR3 is TGTGCCAGCTCACTCGGGGGGCTCCGAGAGACCCAGTACTTC. The encoded protein is CASSLGGLRETQYF. The chain links TRBV18 to TRBJ2-5; perhaps TRBD2 as D (7 bases). From germline, CDR1 is KGHSH and CDR2 LQKENI. The V gene lost 4 bases and the J gene lost 4 bases, with 13 bases spanning the gap. The CDR3 runs 14 residues.

This clonotype occurred many times. This sequence joins TRBV2 and TRBJ1-2; 7 bases align to TRBD1. Unmatched junction bases numbered 10, after V lost 6 bases and J lost 6 bases. This CDR3 is built from 14 residues. Germline V gene sequence: CDR1 SNHLY, CDR2 FYNNEI. The CDR3 loop reads CASSRAAGGDGYTF. In DNA form, the CDR3 reads TGTGCCAGCAGCCGTGCGGCAGGGGGGGATGGCTACACCTTC.

This clonotype has a count of ten or more. This chain links TRBV30 with TRBJ2-7, with 8 bases fitting TRBD1. CDR1 is GTSNPN and CDR2 is SVGIG in the germline V gene (reference sequence). The V gene end was trimmed by 0 bases and the J gene end by 0 bases; junction bases not matched to a gene: 4. The CDR3 loop spans 15 amino acids. The CDR3 sequence is CAWSVPGTGSYEQYF. The CDR3 DNA follows: TGTGCCTGGAGTGTACCTGGGACAGGCTCCTACGAGCAGTACTTC.

There are many counts of this clonotype. The chain joins TRBV6-2 or TRBV6-3 to TRBJ2-5, with 9 positions matching TRBD2. CDR1 is MNHEY and CDR2 is SVGEGT in the germline V gene. This CDR3 is built from 14 residues. Trimming cost V 6 bases and J 1 base; bases outside gene matches: 3. DNA for the CDR3: TGTGCCAGCAGGACTAGCGGCCTCCAAGAGACCCAGTACTTC. Translation: CASRTSGLQETQYF.

This clonotype has ten or more counts. This rearrangement joins TRBV13 to TRBJ2-1, with 7 bases aligning to TRBD2. Germline V gene data show CDR1 as PRHDT and CDR2 as FYEKMQ (reference sequence). There are 17 residues in the CDR3. After removal of 5 bases from V and 7 bases from J, the junction contained 17 bases not matched to a gene. This chain's CDR3 is CASSSLLGRERNNEQFF. CDR3 nucleotide sequence: TGTGCCAGCAGCAGCCTCCTTGGGAGGGAGCGGAATAATGAGCAGTTCTTC. Together with reference TRBV13 and TRBJ2-1, the CDR3 gives the full variable domain: AAGVIQSPRHLIKEKRETATLKCYPIPRHDTVYWYQQGPGQDPQFLISFYEKMQSDKGSIPDRFSAQQFSDYHSELNMSSLELGDSALYFCASSSLLGRERNNEQFFGPGTRLTVL.

Ten or more counts support this clonotype. V usage is TRBV6-1 and J usage is TRBJ1-2; D gene ambiguous. Between the trimmed V and J ends, which lost 2 bases and 3 bases, there was a span of 7 bases. Germline V lookup: CDR1 MNHNS, CDR2 SASEGT. This CDR3 has 13 residues. CDR3 sequence: CASSEKAYYGYTF. The CDR3 DNA reads as TGTGCCAGCAGTGAAAAGGCGTACTATGGCTACACCTTC.

This clonotype was seen at least ten times. The gene calls are TRBV5-1 and TRBJ1-4, with a tentative D call TRBD1 (5 bases). The V gene's germline CDR1 is SGHRS and CDR2 YFSETQ. This CDR3 is built from 15 residues. The V end was cut by 4 bases, the J end by 6 bases, with 16 bases between. CDR3 coding DNA: TGCGCCAGCAGCATTGGGGCCTCCAGTGATGAAAAACTGTTTTTT. Encoded protein: CASSIGASSDEKLFF.

This clonotype has ten or more counts. The chain uses TRBV9 and TRBJ1-1; 8 nucleotides align to TRBD1. The ends lost 3 bases at V and 6 bases at J; junction bases unmatched: 10. The CDR3 sequence is 15 residues long. Germline V gene data show CDR1 as SGDLS and CDR2 as YYNGEE. The CDR3 DNA is TGTGCCAGCAGCGCTTCTACGACAGGGGCATCTGAAGCTTTCTTT. Its translation: CASSASTTGASEAFF.

The chain combines TRBV12-3 or TRBV12-4 with TRBJ2-2; 8 bases are a match to TRBD2. The CDR3 sequence is 14 residues long. Trimming removed 8 bases from V and 5 bases from J; junction bases left unmatched: 7. The CDR3: CASGFSGGTGELFF. For the CDR3, the DNA is TGTGCCAGCGGGTTCTCGGGGGGGACCGGGGAGCTGTTTTTT.

With regard to this clonotype: This likely stems from a read error, as it lies one base from a far larger clone. This chain connects TRBV3-2 to TRBJ2-7; the D call in the table, TRBD1, was not verified against the DNA. TRBV3-2 is a pseudogene locus. The CDR3 has 14 residues. CDR3 nucleotide sequence: TGTGCCAGCAGCCCTGGGACAGGGGAGGACGAGCAGTACTTC. Translation: CASSPGTGEDEQYF.

The gene calls are TRBV5-6 and TRBJ2-2, with 8 bases identical to TRBD1. The germline V gene encodes CDR1 SGHDT and CDR2 YYEEEE. The CDR3 is 15 amino acids. Trimming took 1 base from V and 7 from J; bases not matched to a gene: 6. In DNA form, the CDR3 reads TGTGCCAGCAGCTTGACAGGGGGTTTCGGCGGGGAGCTGTTTTTT. Amino acids: CASSLTGGFGGELFF.

This clonotype was detected many times. V is TRBV6-1 and J is TRBJ2-2; 9 bases map to TRBD1. CDR1 is MNHNS, CDR2 SASEGT, per germline. The CDR3 sequence is 12 residues long. The trim removed 8 bases at V and 10 bases at J, leaving 5 bases unmatched. CDR3 loop: CASSTGGPELFF. The CDR3, as DNA: TGTGCCAGCTCGACAGGGGGTCCGGAGCTGTTTTTT.

There are many counts of this clonotype. This CDR3 reads CAWSVWGLWGYTF. CDR3 in DNA: TGTGCCTGGAGTGTATGGGGGCTATGGGGCTACACCTTC. The chain couples TRBV30 to TRBJ1-2, with a possible D match to TRBD1 (6 bases). The germline V gene has CDR1 GTSNPN and CDR2 SVGIG (reference sequence). CDR3 length: 13 amino acids. V lost 0 bases and J lost 8, with 13 bases in between.

This clonotype has a handful of counts. This rearrangement joins TRBV7-2 to TRBJ1-4; D uncertain. The CDR3 has 15 residues. The V end was cut by 1 base, the J end by 8 bases, with 14 bases between. CDR1 and CDR2 from the germline V gene are SGHTA and FQGNSA. In DNA, the CDR3 is TGTGCCAGCAGCTTAGAAGGAGGGCTGAGAGAAAAACTGTTTTTT. It yields the protein CASSLEGGLREKLFF.

Many counts were recorded for this clonotype. The J gene is TRBJ1-2, the V gene TRBV12-3 or TRBV12-4; the D gene is possibly TRBD1 (6 bases). V lost 6 bases and J lost 7, with 15 bases in between. CDR3 length: 13 amino acids. Written as DNA, the CDR3 is TGTGCCAGCAGGAACCAGGGGTTAGGTGGCTACACCTTC. This codes for CASRNQGLGGYTF.

This clonotype was recorded at least ten times. The chain employs TRBV28 and TRBJ1-6; no reliable D call. This CDR3 region has 14 residues. From germline, CDR1 is MDHEN and CDR2 SYDVKM. Trimming took off 3 bases at V and 6 bases at J, with 9 bases between the two ends. CDR3 nucleotide sequence: TGTGCCAGCAGTTTGGTACAGATTAATTCACCCCTCCACTTT. Its translation is CASSLVQINSPLHF.

The chain combines TRBV19 with TRBJ2-1, with 8 bases that match TRBD2. Germline V gene lookup returns CDR1 LNHDA and CDR2 SQIVND (reference sequence). The CDR3 spans 15 residues. The junction had 8 bases not matched to a gene; V was cut back by 2 bases and J by 8 bases. The CDR3 region has the DNA TGTGCCAGTAGTATACCAGCGGGAGTTGTCTATGAGCAGTTCTTC. This sequence encodes CASSIPAGVVYEQFF.